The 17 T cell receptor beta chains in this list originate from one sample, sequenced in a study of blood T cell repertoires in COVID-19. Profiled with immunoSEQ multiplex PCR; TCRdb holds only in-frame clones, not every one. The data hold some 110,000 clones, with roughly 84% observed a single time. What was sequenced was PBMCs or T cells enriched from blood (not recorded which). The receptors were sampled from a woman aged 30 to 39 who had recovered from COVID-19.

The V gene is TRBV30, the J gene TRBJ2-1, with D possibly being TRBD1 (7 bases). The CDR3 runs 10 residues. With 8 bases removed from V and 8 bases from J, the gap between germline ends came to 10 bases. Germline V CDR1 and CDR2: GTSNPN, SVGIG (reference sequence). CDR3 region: CAGGGDEQFF. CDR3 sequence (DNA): TGTGCCGGAGGGGGCGATGAGCAGTTCTTC. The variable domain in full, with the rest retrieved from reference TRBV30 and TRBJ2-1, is SQTIHQWPATLVQPVGSPLSLECTVEGTSNPNLYWYRQAAGRGLQLLFYSVGIGQISSEVPQNLSASRPQDRQFILSSKKLLLSDSGFYLCAGGGDEQFFGPGTRLTVL.

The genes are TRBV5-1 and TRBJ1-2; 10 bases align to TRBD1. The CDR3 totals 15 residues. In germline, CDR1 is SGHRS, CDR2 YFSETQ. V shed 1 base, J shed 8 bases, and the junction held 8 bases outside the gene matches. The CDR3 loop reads CASSLMTGGPGGYTF. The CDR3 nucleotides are TGCGCCAGCAGCTTGATGACAGGGGGCCCGGGGGGCTACACCTTC.

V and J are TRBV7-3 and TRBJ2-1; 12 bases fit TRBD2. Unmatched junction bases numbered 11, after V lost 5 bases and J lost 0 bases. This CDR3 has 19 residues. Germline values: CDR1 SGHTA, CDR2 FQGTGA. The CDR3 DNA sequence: TGTGCCAGCAGCCCACAGGGACTAGCGGGCCCTAGCTCCTACAATGAGCAGTTCTTC. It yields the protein CASSPQGLAGPSSYNEQFF.

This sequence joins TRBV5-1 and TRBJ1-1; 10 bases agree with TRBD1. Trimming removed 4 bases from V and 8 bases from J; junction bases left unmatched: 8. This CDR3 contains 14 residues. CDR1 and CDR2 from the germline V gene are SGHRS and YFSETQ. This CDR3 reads CASSPGPGQGEAFF. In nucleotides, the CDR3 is TGCGCCAGCAGCCCCGGCCCGGGACAGGGGGAAGCTTTCTTT.

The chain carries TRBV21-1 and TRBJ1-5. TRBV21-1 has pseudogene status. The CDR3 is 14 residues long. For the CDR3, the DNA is TGTGCCAGCATAGTTCCCTCGGGCAATCAGCCCCAGCATTTT. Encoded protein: CASIVPSGNQPQHF.

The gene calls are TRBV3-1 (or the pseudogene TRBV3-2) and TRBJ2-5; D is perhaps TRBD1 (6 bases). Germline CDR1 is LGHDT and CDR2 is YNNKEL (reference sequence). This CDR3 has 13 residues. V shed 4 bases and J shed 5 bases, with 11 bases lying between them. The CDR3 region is CASSLTGGETQYF. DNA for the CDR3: TGTGCCAGCAGCCTGACAGGCGGGGAGACCCAGTACTTC.

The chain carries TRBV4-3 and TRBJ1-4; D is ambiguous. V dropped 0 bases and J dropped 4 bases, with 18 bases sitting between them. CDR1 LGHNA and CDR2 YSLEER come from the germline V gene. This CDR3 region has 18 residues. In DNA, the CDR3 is TGCGCCAGCAGCCAAGAGTTGTACAGTTCAGGAGGTAATGAAAAACTGTTTTTT. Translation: CASSQELYSSGGNEKLFF.

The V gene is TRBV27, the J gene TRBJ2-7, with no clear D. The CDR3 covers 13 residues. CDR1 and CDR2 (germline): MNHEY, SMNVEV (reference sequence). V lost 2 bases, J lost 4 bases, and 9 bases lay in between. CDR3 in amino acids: CASSLRFGYEQYF. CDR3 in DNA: TGTGCCAGCAGTTTAAGGTTCGGGTACGAGCAGTACTTC.

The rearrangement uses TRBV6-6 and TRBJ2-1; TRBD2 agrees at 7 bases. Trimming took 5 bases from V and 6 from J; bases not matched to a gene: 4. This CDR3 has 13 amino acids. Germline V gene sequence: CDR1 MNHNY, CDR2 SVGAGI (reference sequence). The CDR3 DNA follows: TGTGCCAGCAGTCGGACTAGTTCCAATGAGCAGTTCTTC. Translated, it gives CASSRTSSNEQFF.

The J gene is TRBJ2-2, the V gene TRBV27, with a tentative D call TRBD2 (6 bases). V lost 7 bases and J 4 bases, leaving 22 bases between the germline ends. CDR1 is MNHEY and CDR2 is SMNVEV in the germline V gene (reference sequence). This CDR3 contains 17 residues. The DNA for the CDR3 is TGTGCCAGCACCCACCCGACACGACTCGGGGGCACCGGGGAGCTGTTTTTT. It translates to CASTHPTRLGGTGELFF.

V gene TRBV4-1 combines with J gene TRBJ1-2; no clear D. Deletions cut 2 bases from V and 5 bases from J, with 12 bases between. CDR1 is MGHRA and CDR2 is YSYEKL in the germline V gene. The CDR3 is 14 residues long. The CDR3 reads CASSQLARDYGYTF. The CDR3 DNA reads TGCGCCAGCAGCCAACTGGCACGGGATTATGGCTACACCTTC.

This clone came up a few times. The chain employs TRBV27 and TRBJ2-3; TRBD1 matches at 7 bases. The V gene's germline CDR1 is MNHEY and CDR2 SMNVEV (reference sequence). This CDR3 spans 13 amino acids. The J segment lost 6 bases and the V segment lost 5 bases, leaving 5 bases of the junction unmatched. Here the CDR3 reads CASSQGRGDTQYF. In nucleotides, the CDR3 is TGTGCCAGCAGTCAGGGCAGGGGGGATACGCAGTATTTT.

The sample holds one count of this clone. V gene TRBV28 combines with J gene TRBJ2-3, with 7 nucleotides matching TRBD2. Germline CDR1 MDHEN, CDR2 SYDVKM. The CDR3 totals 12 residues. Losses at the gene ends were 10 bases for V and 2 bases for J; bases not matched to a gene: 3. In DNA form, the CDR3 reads TGTGCCACCGAGCGGGACACAGATACGCAGTATTTT. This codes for CATERDTDTQYF.

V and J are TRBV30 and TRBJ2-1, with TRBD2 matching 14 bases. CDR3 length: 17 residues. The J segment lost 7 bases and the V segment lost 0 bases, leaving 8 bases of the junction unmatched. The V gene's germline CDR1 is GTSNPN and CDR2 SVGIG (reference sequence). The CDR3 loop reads CAWSVFLGLAGANEQFF. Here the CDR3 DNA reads TGTGCCTGGAGTGTATTTTTGGGACTAGCGGGAGCAAATGAGCAGTTCTTC.

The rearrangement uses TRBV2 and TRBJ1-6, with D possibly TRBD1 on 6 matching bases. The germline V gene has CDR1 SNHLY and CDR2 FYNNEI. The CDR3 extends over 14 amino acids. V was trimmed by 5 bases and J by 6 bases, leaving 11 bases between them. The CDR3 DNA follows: TGTGCCAGCAGTCCCGACAGGATTAATTCACCCCTCCACTTT. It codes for CASSPDRINSPLHF.

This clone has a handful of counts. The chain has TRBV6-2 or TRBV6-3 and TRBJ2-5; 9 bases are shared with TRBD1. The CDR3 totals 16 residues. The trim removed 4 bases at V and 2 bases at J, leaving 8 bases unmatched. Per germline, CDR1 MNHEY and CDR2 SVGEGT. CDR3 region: CASSSPGTGRQETQYF. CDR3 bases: TGTGCCAGCAGTTCCCCCGGGACAGGGAGACAAGAGACCCAGTACTTC.

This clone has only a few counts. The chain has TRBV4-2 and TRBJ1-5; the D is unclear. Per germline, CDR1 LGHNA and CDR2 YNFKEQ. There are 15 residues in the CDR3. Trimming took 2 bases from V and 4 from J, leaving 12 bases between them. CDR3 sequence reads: CASSQFSGANQPQHF. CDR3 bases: TGTGCCAGCAGCCAATTCAGCGGAGCTAATCAGCCCCAGCATTTT.